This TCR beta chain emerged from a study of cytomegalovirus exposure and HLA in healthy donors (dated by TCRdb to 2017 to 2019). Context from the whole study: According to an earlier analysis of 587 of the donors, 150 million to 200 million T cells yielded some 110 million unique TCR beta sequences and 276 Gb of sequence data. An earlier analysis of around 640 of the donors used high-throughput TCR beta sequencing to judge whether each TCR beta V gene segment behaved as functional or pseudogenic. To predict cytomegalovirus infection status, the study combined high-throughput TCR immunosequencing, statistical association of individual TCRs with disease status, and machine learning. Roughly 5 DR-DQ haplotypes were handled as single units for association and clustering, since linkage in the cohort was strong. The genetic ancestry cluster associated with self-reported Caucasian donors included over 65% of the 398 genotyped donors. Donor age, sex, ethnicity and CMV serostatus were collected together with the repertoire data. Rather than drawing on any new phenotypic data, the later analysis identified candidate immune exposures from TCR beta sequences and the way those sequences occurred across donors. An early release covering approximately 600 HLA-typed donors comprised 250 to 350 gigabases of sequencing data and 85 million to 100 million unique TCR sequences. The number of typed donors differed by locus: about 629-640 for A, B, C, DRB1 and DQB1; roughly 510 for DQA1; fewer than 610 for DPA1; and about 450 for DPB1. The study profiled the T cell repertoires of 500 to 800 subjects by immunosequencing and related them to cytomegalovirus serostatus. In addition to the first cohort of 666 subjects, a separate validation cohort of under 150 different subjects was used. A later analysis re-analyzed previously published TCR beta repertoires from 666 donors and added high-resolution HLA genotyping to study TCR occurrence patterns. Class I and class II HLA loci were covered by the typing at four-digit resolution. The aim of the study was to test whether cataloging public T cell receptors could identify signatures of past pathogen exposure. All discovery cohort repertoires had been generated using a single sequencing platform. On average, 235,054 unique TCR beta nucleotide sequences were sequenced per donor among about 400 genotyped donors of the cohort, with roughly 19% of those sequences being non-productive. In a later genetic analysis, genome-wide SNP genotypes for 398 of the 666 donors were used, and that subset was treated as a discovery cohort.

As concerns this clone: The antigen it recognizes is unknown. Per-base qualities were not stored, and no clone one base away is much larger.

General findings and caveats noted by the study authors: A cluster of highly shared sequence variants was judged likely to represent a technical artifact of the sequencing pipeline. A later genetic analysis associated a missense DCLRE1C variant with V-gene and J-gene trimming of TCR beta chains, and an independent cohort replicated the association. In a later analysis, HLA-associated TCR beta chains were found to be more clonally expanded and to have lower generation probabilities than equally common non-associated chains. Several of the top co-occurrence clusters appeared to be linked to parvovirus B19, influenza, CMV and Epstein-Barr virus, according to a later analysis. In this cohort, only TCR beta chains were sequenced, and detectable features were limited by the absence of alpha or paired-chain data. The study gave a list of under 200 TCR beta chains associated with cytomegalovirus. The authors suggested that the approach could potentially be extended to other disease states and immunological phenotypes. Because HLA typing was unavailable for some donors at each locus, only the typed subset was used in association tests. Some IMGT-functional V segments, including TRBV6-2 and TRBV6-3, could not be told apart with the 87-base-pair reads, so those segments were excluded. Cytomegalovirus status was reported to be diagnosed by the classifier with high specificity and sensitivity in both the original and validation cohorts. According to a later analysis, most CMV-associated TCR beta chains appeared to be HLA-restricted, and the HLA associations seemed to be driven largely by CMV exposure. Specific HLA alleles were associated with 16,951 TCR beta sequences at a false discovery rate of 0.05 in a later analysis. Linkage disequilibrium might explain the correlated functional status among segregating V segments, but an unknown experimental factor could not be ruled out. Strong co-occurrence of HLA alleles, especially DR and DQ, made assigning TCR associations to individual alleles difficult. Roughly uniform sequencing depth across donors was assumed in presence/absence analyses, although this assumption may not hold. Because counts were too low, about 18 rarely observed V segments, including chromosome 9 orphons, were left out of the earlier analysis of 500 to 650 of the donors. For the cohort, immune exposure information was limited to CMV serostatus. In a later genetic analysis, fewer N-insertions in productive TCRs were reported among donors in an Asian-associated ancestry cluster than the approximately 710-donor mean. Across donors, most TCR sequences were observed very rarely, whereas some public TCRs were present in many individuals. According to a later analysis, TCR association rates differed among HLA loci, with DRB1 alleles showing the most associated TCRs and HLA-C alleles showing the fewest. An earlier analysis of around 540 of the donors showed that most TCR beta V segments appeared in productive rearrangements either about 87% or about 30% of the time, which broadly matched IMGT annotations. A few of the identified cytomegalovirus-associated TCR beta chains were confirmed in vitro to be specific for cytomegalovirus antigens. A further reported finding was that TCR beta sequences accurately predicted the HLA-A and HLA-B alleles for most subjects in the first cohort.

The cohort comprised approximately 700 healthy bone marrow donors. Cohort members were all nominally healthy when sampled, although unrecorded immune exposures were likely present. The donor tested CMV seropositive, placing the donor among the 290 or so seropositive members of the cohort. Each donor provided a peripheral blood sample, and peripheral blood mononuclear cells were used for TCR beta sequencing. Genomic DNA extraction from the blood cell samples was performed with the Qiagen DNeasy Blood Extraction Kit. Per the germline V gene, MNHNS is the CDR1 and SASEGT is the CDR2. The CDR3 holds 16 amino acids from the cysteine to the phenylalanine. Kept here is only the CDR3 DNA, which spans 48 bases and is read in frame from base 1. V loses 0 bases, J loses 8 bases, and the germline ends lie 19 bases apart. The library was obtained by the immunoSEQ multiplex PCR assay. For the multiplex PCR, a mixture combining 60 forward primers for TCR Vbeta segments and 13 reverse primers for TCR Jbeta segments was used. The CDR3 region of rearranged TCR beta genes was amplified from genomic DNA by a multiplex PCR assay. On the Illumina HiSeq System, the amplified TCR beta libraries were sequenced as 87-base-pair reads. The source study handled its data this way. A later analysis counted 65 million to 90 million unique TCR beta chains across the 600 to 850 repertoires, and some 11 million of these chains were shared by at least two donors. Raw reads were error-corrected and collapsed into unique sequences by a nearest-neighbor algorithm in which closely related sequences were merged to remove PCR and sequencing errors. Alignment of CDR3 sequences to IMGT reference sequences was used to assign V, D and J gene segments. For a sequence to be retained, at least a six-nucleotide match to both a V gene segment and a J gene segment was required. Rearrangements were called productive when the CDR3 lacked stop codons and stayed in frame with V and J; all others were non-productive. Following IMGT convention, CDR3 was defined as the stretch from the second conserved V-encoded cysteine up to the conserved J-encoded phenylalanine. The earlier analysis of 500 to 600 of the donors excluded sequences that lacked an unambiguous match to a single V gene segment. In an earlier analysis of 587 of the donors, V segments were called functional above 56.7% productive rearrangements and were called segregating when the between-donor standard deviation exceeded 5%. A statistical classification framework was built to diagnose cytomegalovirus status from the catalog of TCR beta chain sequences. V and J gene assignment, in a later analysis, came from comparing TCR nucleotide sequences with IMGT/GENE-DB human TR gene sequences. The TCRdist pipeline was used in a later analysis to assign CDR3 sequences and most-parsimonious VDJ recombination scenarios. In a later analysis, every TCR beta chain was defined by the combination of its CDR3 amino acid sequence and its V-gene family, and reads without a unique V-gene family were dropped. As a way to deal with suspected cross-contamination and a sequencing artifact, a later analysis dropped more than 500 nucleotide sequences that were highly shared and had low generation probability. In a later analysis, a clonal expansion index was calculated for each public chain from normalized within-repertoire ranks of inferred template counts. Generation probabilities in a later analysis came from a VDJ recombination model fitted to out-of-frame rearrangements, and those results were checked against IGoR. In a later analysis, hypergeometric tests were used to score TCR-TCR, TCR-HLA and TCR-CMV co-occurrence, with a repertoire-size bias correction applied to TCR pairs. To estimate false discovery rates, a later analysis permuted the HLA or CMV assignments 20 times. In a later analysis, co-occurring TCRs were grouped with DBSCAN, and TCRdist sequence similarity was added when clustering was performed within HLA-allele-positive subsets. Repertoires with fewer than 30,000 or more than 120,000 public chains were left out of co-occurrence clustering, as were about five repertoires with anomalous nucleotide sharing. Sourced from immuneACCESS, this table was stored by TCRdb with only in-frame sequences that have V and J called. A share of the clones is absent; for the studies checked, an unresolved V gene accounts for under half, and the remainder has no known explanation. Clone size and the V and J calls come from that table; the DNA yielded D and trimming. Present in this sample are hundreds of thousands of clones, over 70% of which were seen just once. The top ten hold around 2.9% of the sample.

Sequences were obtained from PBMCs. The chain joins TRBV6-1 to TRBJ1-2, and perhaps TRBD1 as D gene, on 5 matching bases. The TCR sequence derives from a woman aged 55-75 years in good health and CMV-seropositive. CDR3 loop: CASSEALGGTLRGYTF. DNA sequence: TGTGCCAGCAGTGAAGCCCTCGGGGGGACCCTACGAGGCTACACCTTC.